A single sample is the source of the 29 T cell receptor beta chains below, sequenced in a study of vaccination and CD4 T cells after COVID-19 (dated by TCRdb to 2022 to 2024). In the paper's terms, the treatment or condition label means: roughly 10-day PBMC culture with coronavirus spike peptide pools or control peptides (ViraFEST assay). These receptors' targets are unknown. Libraries were built with PCR. Sequencing was carried out with an Illumina iSeq 100. TCR sequencing of DNA from cultured CD4+ T cells used the Oncomine TCR Beta short-read assay at the Johns Hopkins FTIC core. Using fastp at Q25 and MiXCR, TCRdb reprocessed the public reads and kept productive beta chains. Rows with one shared CDR3 protein collapse into an entry with the most common genes and DNA. For this sample the table gives 9,000 to 15,000 distinct CDR3 sequences, of which 44% were detected only once. Of the sample, 6.5% to 8% falls within the top ten clones.

Sequences were obtained from CD4+ T cells from blood, cultured in vitro. Every receptor here comes from a human donor who had recovered from COVID-19.

The rearrangement links TRBV10-3 to TRBJ1-5, with 9 bases lining up with TRBD1. This CDR3 has 15 amino acids. CDR1 and CDR2 from the germline V gene are ENHRY and SYGVKD. Germline trimming cut 2 bases from V and 6 bases from J; bases unmatched to any gene: 5. CDR3 nucleotides: TGTGCCATCAGTGAGGGGACAGGGATTCGTCAGCCCCAGCATTTT. It translates to CAISEGTGIRQPQHF.

The CDR3 nucleotides are TGCAGTGCTAAAGGTAGCGGGGCCCAAGAGACCCAGTACTTC. The encoded protein is CSAKGSGAQETQYF. The chain combines TRBV20-1 with TRBJ2-5; 8 bases are shared with TRBD2. Trimming at V came to 4 bases and at J to 1 base, leaving 5 bases not matched to a gene. Germline values: CDR1 DFQATT, CDR2 SNEGSKA (reference sequence). The CDR3 contains 14 residues.

The chain employs TRBV28 and TRBJ1-1; no firm D call. The CDR3 runs to 14 residues. The V gene lost 2 bases and the J gene lost 5 bases, with 12 bases spanning the gap. Germline lookup yields CDR1 MDHEN and CDR2 SYDVKM. The CDR3: CASSLTSGLTEAFF. In DNA form, the CDR3 reads TGTGCCAGCAGTTTAACTTCTGGCCTTACTGAAGCTTTCTTT.

Written as DNA, the CDR3 is TGTGCCAGCAGTTACGGGCAGGGAGGTGGCTACACCTTC. As protein: CASSYGQGGGYTF. The V gene is TRBV6-5, the J gene TRBJ1-2, with D possibly matching TRBD1 (5 bases). CDR3 size: 13 residues. V was cut by 2 bases and J by 7 bases, with 11 bases left in between. Germline V CDR1 and CDR2: MNHEY, SVGAGI.

This clonotype was counted a few times. This sequence joins TRBV20-1 and TRBJ1-2; D ambiguous. V was clipped by 1 base and J by 3 bases, with 12 bases between them. Per the germline V gene, CDR1 is DFQATT and CDR2 is SNEGSKA (reference sequence). This CDR3 spans 14 amino acids. This CDR3 is CSARGRHIDYGYTF. CDR3 coding DNA: TGCAGTGCTAGAGGAAGACACATAGACTATGGCTACACCTTC.

The rearrangement uses TRBV20-1 and TRBJ1-2; TRBD1 matches at 8 bases. Germline loops: CDR1 DFQATT, CDR2 SNEGSKA (reference sequence). With V trimmed by 6 bases and J by 8 bases, 5 bases remained unmatched. The CDR3 has 11 residues. CDR3 region: CSATQGAGYTF. CDR3 DNA sequence: TGCAGTGCAACTCAGGGGGCGGGCTACACCTTC.

The CDR3 nucleotides are TGCAGTGCTAGACACTCCAATCTACTCCATGGCTACACCTTC. It yields the protein CSARHSNLLHGYTF. The rearrangement joins TRBV20-1 to TRBJ1-2; no clear D gene. CDR1 and CDR2 (germline): DFQATT, SNEGSKA (reference sequence). Trimming left V 2 bases short and J 6 bases short, with 16 bases between. The CDR3 runs to 14 residues.

The V and J genes are TRBV20-1 and TRBJ1-1, with D possibly TRBD1 on 5 matching bases. The germline V and J ends were trimmed by 0 bases and 5 bases, with 13 bases remaining between them. CDR1 is DFQATT, CDR2 SNEGSKA, per germline (reference sequence). The CDR3 totals 14 residues. The CDR3 protein is CSARDAGSSTEAFF. The DNA of the CDR3 is TGCAGTGCTAGAGATGCAGGGTCATCAACTGAAGCTTTCTTT.

A few counts support this clonotype. This chain links TRBV20-1 with TRBJ1-2, with unresolved D. The germline gives CDR1 DFQATT, CDR2 SNEGSKA (reference sequence). V lost 5 bases and J 2 bases, leaving 15 bases between the germline ends. This CDR3 spans 14 amino acids. The CDR3 reads CSAASGRTNYGYTF. CDR3 DNA sequence: TGCAGTGCTGCCTCCGGTCGCACCAACTATGGCTACACCTTC.

The V call is TRBV10-1, the J call TRBJ2-6, with D perhaps matching TRBD2 (6 bases). The CDR3 is 14 amino acids. The germline V and J ends were trimmed by 2 bases and 6 bases, with 8 bases remaining between them. Germline loops: CDR1 WNHNN, CDR2 SYGVQD (reference sequence). This CDR3 reads CASSEGGLANVLTF. CDR3 DNA: TGCGCCAGCAGTGAGGGGGGGTTGGCCAACGTCCTGACTTTC.

This clonotype was seen only a few times. The V gene is TRBV6-1, the J gene TRBJ1-6; 7 bases align to TRBD1. CDR3 size: 15 residues. J lost 5 bases, V lost 6 bases, and 7 bases had no gene match. Per germline, CDR1 MNHNS and CDR2 SASEGT. The CDR3 DNA reads as TGTGCCAGCAGCTTGGACAGGACAAATAATTCACCCCTCCACTTT. Residues: CASSLDRTNNSPLHF.

The chain uses TRBV7-9 and TRBJ2-5; D remains ambiguous. The CDR3 has 15 amino acids. Trimming pared 1 base from V and 4 bases from J, leaving 13 bases between. Germline CDR1 reads SEHNR; CDR2 reads FQNEAQ (reference sequence). This chain's CDR3 is CASSLGVKSGETQYF. DNA of the CDR3: TGTGCCAGCAGCTTAGGGGTTAAGTCCGGAGAGACCCAGTACTTC.

The chain recombines TRBV7-2 with TRBJ1-1, with D unclear. Trimming removed 2 bases from V and 11 bases from J, with 15 bases in between. This CDR3 comprises 13 residues. Germline V gene data show CDR1 as SGHTA and CDR2 as FQGNSA. CDR3 sequence: CASSLTGSITAFF. The CDR3 nucleotides read TGTGCCAGCAGCTTAACTGGCAGCATCACGGCTTTCTTT.

In DNA, the CDR3 is TGCGCCAGCAGCCGTGACGGAAATAACTATGGCTACACCTTC. Amino acid sequence: CASSRDGNNYGYTF. The rearrangement uses TRBV5-1 and TRBJ1-2; D remains ambiguous. CDR3 length equals 14 residues. Per the germline V gene, CDR1 is SGHRS and CDR2 is YFSETQ. V lost 4 bases, J lost 1 base, and 11 bases lay in between.

The V and J genes are TRBV6-2 or TRBV6-3 and TRBJ1-5; no firm D call. Trimming took 3 bases from V and 4 from J, leaving 16 bases between them. Per germline, CDR1 MNHEY and CDR2 SVGEGT. The CDR3 has 16 residues. For the CDR3, the DNA is TGTGCCAGCAGTTATCTTGGTCCCATAGGAAATCAGCCCCAGCATTTT. Its translation: CASSYLGPIGNQPQHF.

This clonotype was counted a few times. This chain joins TRBV27 and TRBJ1-5; 7 nucleotides align to TRBD1. Germline CDR1 MNHEY, CDR2 SMNVEV (reference sequence). The CDR3 extends over 20 amino acids. J was trimmed by 2 bases and V by 7 bases; bases with no gene match: 23. The CDR3 loop reads CASKGGNLTHYSIGNQPQHF. The CDR3 nucleotides are TGTGCCAGCAAAGGGGGCAACCTCACCCACTATAGCATTGGCAATCAGCCCCAGCATTTT.

The rearrangement links TRBV5-8 to TRBJ2-5; D might be TRBD2 (5 bases). Germline lookup yields CDR1 SGHTS and CDR2 YDEGEE. CDR3 length: 15 residues. V was shortened by 0 bases and J by 4 bases, with 13 bases between the two germline ends. In DNA, the CDR3 is TGTGCCAGCAGCTTGGCCGGTCTAGCTGCAGAGACCCAGTACTTC. It encodes CASSLAGLAAETQYF.

V and J are TRBV20-1 and TRBJ2-7, with D maybe TRBD2 (6 bases). The V gene's germline CDR1 is DFQATT and CDR2 SNEGSKA (reference sequence). V was trimmed by 1 base and J by 0 bases, leaving 10 bases between them. This CDR3 comprises 14 residues. The CDR3 protein is CSARVASDSYEQYF. The CDR3 bases are TGCAGTGCTAGAGTCGCTAGCGACTCCTACGAGCAGTACTTC.

By share of the sample, this clonotype is medium-sized (0.01 to 0.1%). The chain uses TRBV19 and TRBJ1-2; the D gene is possibly TRBD1 (5 bases). V dropped 3 bases and J dropped 4 bases, with 15 bases sitting between them. The CDR3 covers 15 residues. Germline lookup yields CDR1 LNHDA and CDR2 SQIVND (reference sequence). This chain's CDR3 is CASSIGSGDRYGYTF. CDR3 sequence (DNA): TGTGCCAGTAGTATCGGGAGTGGGGACCGCTATGGCTACACCTTC.

The rearrangement links TRBV7-8 to TRBJ2-2, with 8 positions matching TRBD2. Losses at the gene ends were 7 bases for V and 5 bases for J; bases not matched to a gene: 9. This CDR3 has 15 residues. Germline assignment: CDR1 SGHVS and CDR2 FQNEAQ. CDR3 sequence (DNA): TGTGCCAGCAACCTCGGAGCGGGAGTAACCGGGGAGCTGTTTTTT. Translation: CASNLGAGVTGELFF.

In this sample, this clonotype turned up once. The chain carries TRBV5-1 and TRBJ1-5, with 7 bases aligning to TRBD1. Unmatched junction bases numbered 11, after V lost 4 bases and J lost 7 bases. Germline V gene data show CDR1 as SGHRS and CDR2 as YFSETQ. CDR3 length: 15 amino acids. In DNA form, the CDR3 reads TGCGCCAGCAGCACAGCCGGGACAGCAGAACAGCCCCAGCATTTT. It translates to CASSTAGTAEQPQHF.

The gene calls are TRBV19 and TRBJ1-5; possible D gene TRBD1, 5 bases. CDR1 and CDR2 (germline): LNHDA, SQIVND (reference sequence). V was shortened by 4 bases and J by 0 bases, with 7 bases between the two germline ends. CDR3 length: 14 amino acids. CDR3 residues: CASSTGLSNQPQHF. The CDR3 DNA follows: TGTGCCAGTAGTACAGGGCTTAGCAATCAGCCCCAGCATTTT.

This clonotype was seen a few times. The chain combines TRBV10-3 with TRBJ2-5; perhaps TRBD2 as D (7 bases). The CDR3 is made up of 13 amino acids. V shed 10 bases and J shed 5 bases, with 17 bases lying between them. The germline V gene encodes CDR1 ENHRY and CDR2 SYGVKD. Here the CDR3 reads CASRRGARETQYF. In DNA form, the CDR3 reads TGTGCCAGCCGACGGGGGGCCAGGGAGACCCAGTACTTC.

The rearrangement joins TRBV27 to TRBJ2-5, with a possible D match to TRBD2 (6 bases). The CDR3 covers 14 residues. From germline, CDR1 is MNHEY and CDR2 SMNVEV (reference sequence). The V gene lost 3 bases and the J gene lost 0 bases, with 8 bases spanning the gap. The DNA of the CDR3 is TGTGCCAGCAGTTTTGGGGGGTACCAAGAGACCCAGTACTTC. As protein: CASSFGGYQETQYF.

V usage is TRBV24-1 and J usage is TRBJ1-1, with no clear D. Deletions cut 3 bases from V and 2 bases from J, with 6 bases between. This CDR3 is built from 13 residues. Germline values: CDR1 KGHDR, CDR2 SFDVKD. CDR3 DNA: TGTGCCACCAGTGATCCGTTTAACACTGAAGCTTTCTTT. Amino acids: CATSDPFNTEAFF.

This rearrangement joins TRBV5-1 to TRBJ2-7; TRBD2 matches 15 bases. The CDR3 sequence is 15 residues long. The V gene's germline CDR1 is SGHRS and CDR2 YFSETQ. The trim removed 3 bases at V and 6 bases at J, leaving 4 bases unmatched. The CDR3 nucleotides read TGCGCCAGCAGCTCATGGACTAGCGGGGGGGGCGAGCAGTACTTC. Protein sequence: CASSSWTSGGGEQYF.

The CDR3, as DNA: TGTGCCAGTAGTGGGGACAGGAGTGGCACTGAAGCTTTCTTT. Translated, it gives CASSGDRSGTEAFF. The gene calls are TRBV19 and TRBJ1-1; TRBD1 matches at 8 bases. The V gene end was trimmed by 5 bases and the J gene end by 4 bases; junction bases not matched to a gene: 6. Germline lookup yields CDR1 LNHDA and CDR2 SQIVND (reference sequence). The length of the CDR3 is 14 residues.

V and J are TRBV7-8 and TRBJ1-5; 9 positions match TRBD1. The V and J ends lost 5 bases and 6 bases, in that order; junction bases with no gene match: 14. Per germline, CDR1 SGHVS and CDR2 FQNEAQ. The CDR3 is 17 amino acids. CDR3 coding DNA: TGTGCCAGCAGCCAAAGAATGGGACAGGGAGTGGGTCAGCCCCAGCATTTT. Translating it yields CASSQRMGQGVGQPQHF.

The chain has TRBV9 and TRBJ1-2; 7 nucleotides align to TRBD1. J lost 4 bases, V lost 3 bases, and 9 bases had no gene match. The CDR3 is made up of 15 amino acids. Germline CDR1 reads SGDLS; CDR2 reads YYNGEE. CDR3 protein: CASSAKDGTVYGYTF. The DNA for the CDR3 is TGTGCCAGCAGCGCAAAGGACGGGACAGTCTATGGCTACACCTTC.